This T cell receptor (beta chain) is from a study of control samples from healthy donors and cancer patients. In germline, CDR1 is SGHKS, CDR2 YYEKEE (reference sequence). The V gene end was trimmed by 0 bases and the J gene end by 5 bases; junction bases not matched to a gene: 9. The CDR3 runs 18 residues. Clones were read by immunoSEQ multiplex PCR, and TCRdb kept only the in-frame ones, dropping some. The sample lists approximately 100,000 clones, around 88% occurring once. The sequence derives from a man aged 30 to 45 in good health. This chain connects TRBV5-5 to TRBJ2-3; 13 nucleotides line up with TRBD2. Input material: blood. CDR3 sequence: CASSLAPGTSGTGDTQYF. In nucleotides, the CDR3 is TGTGCCAGCAGCTTGGCCCCCGGGACTAGCGGGACAGGAGATACGCAGTATTTT. Looking up the rest from reference TRBV5-5 and TRBJ2-3 gives the full variable domain: DAGVTQSPTHLIKTRGQQVTLRCSPISGHKSVSWYQQVLGQGPQFIFQYYEKEERGRGNFPDRFSARQFPNYSSELNVNALLLGDSALYLCASSLAPGTSGTGDTQYFGPGTRLTVL.